This T cell receptor beta chain was observed in a study of spatial heterogeneity in lung cancer. Study observations and caveats: Tumors with more nonsynonymous mutations had more expanded intratumoral alpha and beta TCRs.

This clonotype was seen a handful of times. Antigen unknown. All TCR cDNA molecules were individually tagged with a unique molecular identifier. TCRdb reprocessed the 5' RACE reads via MiXCR and lists one record per CDR3 protein. The data contain 15,000 to 20,000 distinct CDR3 sequences, 6% to 7% of them seen just once; the ten biggest clones take up around 7%. Per the germline V gene, CDR1 is SQVTM and CDR2 is ANQGSEA. V lost 4 bases and J lost 1; bases outside the gene matches: 7. CDR3 length equals 15 residues. Time point in this sample: sample taken at primary tumor resection. Sequencing was performed on whole RNA extracted from tumor and nontumor lung tissue, or from frozen PBMC, and the material was left unsorted.

This chain uses TRBV29-1 with TRBJ2-3; 8 bases line up with TRBD2. The source material was lung tumor tissue, sampled at surgery. The TCR sequence derives from a male donor with early-stage non-small cell lung cancer. The CDR3 region is CSVVPSGPGTDTQYF. As DNA, the CDR3 is TGCAGCGTTGTCCCTAGCGGGCCTGGCACAGATACGCAGTATTTT.